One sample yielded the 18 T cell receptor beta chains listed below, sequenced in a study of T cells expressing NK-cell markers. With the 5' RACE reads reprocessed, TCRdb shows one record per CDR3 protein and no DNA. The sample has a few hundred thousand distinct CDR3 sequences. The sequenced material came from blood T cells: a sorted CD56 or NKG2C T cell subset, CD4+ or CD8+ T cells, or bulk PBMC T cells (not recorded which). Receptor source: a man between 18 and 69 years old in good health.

CDR3 sequence reads: CASSYGGGRSPLHF. The chain has TRBV6-5 and TRBJ1-6; lacking DNA, the TRBD1 call made by TCRdb goes unchecked. Per the germline V gene, CDR1 is MNHEY and CDR2 is SVGAGI. The CDR3 has 14 amino acids.

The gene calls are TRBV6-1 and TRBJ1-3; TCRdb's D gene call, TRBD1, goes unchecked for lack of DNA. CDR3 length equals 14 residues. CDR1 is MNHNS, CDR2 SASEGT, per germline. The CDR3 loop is CASTEGGPGNTIYF.

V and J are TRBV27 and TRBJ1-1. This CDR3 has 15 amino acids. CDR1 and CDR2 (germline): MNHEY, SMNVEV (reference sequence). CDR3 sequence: CASSLHLDTNTEAFF.

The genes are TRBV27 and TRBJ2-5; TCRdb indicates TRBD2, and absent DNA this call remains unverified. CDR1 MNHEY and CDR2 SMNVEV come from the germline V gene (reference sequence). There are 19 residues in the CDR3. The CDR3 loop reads CASSYTPSRAGGLRETQYF.

CDR3 residues: CASSFNKWDNNYGYTF. The rearrangement joins TRBV28 to TRBJ1-2; the TCRdb call, TRBD1, lacks DNA for checking. This CDR3 comprises 16 residues. Germline V gene sequence: CDR1 MDHEN, CDR2 SYDVKM.

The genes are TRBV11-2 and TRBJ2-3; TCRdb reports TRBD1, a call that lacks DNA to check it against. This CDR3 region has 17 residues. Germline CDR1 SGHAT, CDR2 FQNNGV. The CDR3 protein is CASSLGYDRGRTDTQYF.

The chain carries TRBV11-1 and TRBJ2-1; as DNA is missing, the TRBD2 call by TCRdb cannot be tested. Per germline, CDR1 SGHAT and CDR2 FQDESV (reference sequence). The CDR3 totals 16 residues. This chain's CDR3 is CASSSWTSGDNNEQFF.

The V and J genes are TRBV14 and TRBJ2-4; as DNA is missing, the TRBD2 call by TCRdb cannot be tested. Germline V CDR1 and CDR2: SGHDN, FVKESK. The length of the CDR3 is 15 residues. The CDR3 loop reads CASSQAVTPRNIQYF.

This chain's CDR3 is CASSLKESGYTF. The rearrangement links TRBV5-1 to TRBJ1-2. From germline, CDR1 is SGHRS and CDR2 YFSETQ. The CDR3 is 12 amino acids.

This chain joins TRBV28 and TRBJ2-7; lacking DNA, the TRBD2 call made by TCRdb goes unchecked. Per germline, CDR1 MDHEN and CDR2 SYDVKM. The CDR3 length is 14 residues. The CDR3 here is CASSLLAGQHEQYF.

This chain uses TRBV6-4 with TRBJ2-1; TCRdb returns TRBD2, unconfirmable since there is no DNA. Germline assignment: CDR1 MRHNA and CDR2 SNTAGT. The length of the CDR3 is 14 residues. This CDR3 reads CASSDGLVFNEQFF.

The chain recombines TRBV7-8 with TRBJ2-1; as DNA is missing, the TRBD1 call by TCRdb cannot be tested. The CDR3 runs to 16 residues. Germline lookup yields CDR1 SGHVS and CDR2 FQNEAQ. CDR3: CASSPRTSGINNEQFF.

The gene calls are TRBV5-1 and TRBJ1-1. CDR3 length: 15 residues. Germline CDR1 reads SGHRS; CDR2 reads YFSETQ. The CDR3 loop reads CASSLVAERSTEAFF. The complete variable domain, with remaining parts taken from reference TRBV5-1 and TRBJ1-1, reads KAGVTQTPRYLIKTRGQQVTLSCSPISGHRSVSWYQQTPGQGLQFLFEYFSETQRNKGNFPGRFSGRQFSNSRSEMNVSTLELGDSALYLCASSLVAERSTEAFFGQGTRLTVV.

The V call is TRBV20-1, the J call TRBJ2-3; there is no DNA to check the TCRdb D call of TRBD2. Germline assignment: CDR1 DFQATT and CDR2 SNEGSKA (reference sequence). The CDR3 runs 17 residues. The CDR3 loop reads CSARDAQLAGSTDTQYF.

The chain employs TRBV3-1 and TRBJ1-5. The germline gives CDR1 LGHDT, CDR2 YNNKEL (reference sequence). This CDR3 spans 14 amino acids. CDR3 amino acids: CASSRDSGNQPQHF. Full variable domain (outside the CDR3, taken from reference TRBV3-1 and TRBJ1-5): DTAVSQTPKYLVTQMGNDKSIKCEQNLGHDTMYWYKQDSKKFLKIMFSYNNKELIINETVPNRFSPKSPDKAHLNLHINSLELGDSAVYFCASSRDSGNQPQHFGDGTRLSIL.

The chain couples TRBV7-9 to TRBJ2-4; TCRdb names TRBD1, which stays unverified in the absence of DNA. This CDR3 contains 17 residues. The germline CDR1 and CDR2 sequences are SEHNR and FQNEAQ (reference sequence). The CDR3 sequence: CASSRTGTTLAKNIQYF.

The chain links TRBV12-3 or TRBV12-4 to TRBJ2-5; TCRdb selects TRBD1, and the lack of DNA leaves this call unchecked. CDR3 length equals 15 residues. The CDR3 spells CASSIAGAAPGTQYF.

The CDR3 loop reads CASVSAGSYEQYF. V is TRBV2 and J is TRBJ2-7. The length of the CDR3 is 13 residues. The germline CDR1 and CDR2 sequences are SNHLY and FYNNEI.